These 19 T cell receptor beta chains came from one sample sequenced in a study of shared clonotypes between healthy human individuals. Profiled with immunoSEQ multiplex PCR; TCRdb holds only in-frame clones, not every one. The sample carries 950,000 to 1,100,000 clones, 70% to 80% recorded once. The sequenced material came from memory CD4+ T cells sorted from blood. The subset: CD45RA-negative fraction. These receptors came from a man aged 18 to 29 in good health.

The J gene is TRBJ2-1, the V gene TRBV10-3; D uncertain. The CDR3 is 14 residues long. Germline CDR1 and CDR2: ENHRY and SYGVKD. V lost 10 bases to trimming and J lost 8 bases, with 21 bases between them. The CDR3 sequence is CATQQGTAIDEQFF. In nucleotides, the CDR3 is TGTGCCACTCAACAAGGTACGGCAATAGATGAGCAGTTCTTC.

This clone was observed once. The V gene is TRBV18, the J gene TRBJ2-5; D gene uncertain. From germline, CDR1 is KGHSH and CDR2 LQKENI. Trimming cost V 6 bases and J 1 base, with 6 bases left between them. This CDR3 is 12 amino acids long. This CDR3 is CASSLRQETQYF. The DNA for the CDR3 is TGTGCCAGCTCGTTGCGCCAAGAGACCCAGTACTTC.

CDR3 region: CASSETGTGVYGYTF. CDR3 DNA: TGCGCCAGCAGTGAGACCGGGACAGGGGTTTATGGCTACACCTTC. The chain employs TRBV5-1 and TRBJ1-2; 10 bases map to TRBD1. The CDR3 covers 15 residues. The V gene end was trimmed by 5 bases and the J gene end by 5 bases; junction bases not matched to a gene: 9. Germline CDR1 reads SGHRS; CDR2 reads YFSETQ.

The chain uses TRBV30 and TRBJ1-2; 7 bases are shared with TRBD1. This CDR3 spans 12 amino acids. V lost 0 bases to trimming and J lost 6 bases; unmatched junction nucleotides: 1. Germline V gene data show CDR1 as GTSNPN and CDR2 as SVGIG (reference sequence). CDR3 coding DNA: TGTGCCTGGAGTGTACAGGGGCATGGCTACACCTTC. It specifies CAWSVQGHGYTF.

The chain combines TRBV7-2 with TRBJ2-3; D tentatively fits TRBD1 or TRBD2 (6 bases each). Trimming stripped 1 base from V and 6 bases from J, with 14 bases between. Germline V gives CDR1 SGHTA, CDR2 FQGNSA. There are 15 residues in the CDR3. CDR3 protein: CASSLGRGDWDTQYF. The CDR3 DNA is TGTGCCAGCAGCTTAGGAAGGGGGGATTGGGATACGCAGTATTTT. The whole variable domain, remainder taken from reference TRBV7-2 and TRBJ2-3, is GAGVSQSPSNKVTEKGKDVELRCDPISGHTALYWYRQSLGQGLEFLIYFQGNSAPDKSGLPSDRFSAERTGGSVSTLTIQRTQQEDSAVYLCASSLGRGDWDTQYFGPGTRLTVL.

This chain connects TRBV6-1 to TRBJ1-1; tentatively, D is TRBD1 (5 bases). The CDR3 is 13 amino acids. V dropped 11 bases and J dropped 2 bases, with 15 bases sitting between them. Germline-derived CDR1 and CDR2 are MNHNS and SASEGT. The CDR3 region has the DNA TGTGCCTCATGTTGGGGCGGAAACACTGAAGCTTTCTTT. Translating it yields CASCWGGNTEAFF.

This chain uses TRBV7-2 with TRBJ2-1; D is perhaps TRBD2 (5 bases). There are 16 residues in the CDR3. Trimming removed 2 bases from V and 1 base from J, with 12 bases in between. Germline values: CDR1 SGHTA, CDR2 FQGNSA. The CDR3 sequence is CASSLRTRGSYNEQFF. The CDR3 nucleotides read TGTGCCAGCAGCTTAAGGACGCGAGGGTCCTACAATGAGCAGTTCTTC.

This clone was counted a single time. This chain links TRBV19 with TRBJ1-4; 9 bases map to TRBD1. CDR1 is LNHDA and CDR2 is SQIVND in the germline V gene (reference sequence). The CDR3 runs 13 residues. V gave up 6 bases and J gave up 8 bases; unmatched junction bases: 4. The CDR3 protein is CASRGQGREKLFF. CDR3 DNA: TGTGCCAGTAGGGGACAGGGTAGGGAAAAACTGTTTTTT.

V gene TRBV2 combines with J gene TRBJ2-2; tentatively, D is TRBD2 (5 bases). Trimming pared 6 bases from V and 6 bases from J, leaving 8 bases between. This CDR3 has 12 residues. Germline lookup yields CDR1 SNHLY and CDR2 FYNNEI. The CDR3 loop reads CASSLLAGELFF. The DNA of the CDR3 is TGTGCCAGCAGCCTACTAGCCGGGGAGCTGTTTTTT.

V is TRBV6-1 and J is TRBJ1-6, with TRBD1 identical over 8 bases. The CDR3 is 17 amino acids. V gave up 3 bases and J gave up 7 bases; unmatched junction bases: 11. From germline, CDR1 is MNHNS and CDR2 SASEGT. The CDR3, as DNA: TGTGCCAGCAGTGACCGAAGGACAGGGTTCATCAATTCACCCCTCCACTTT. Its protein product is CASSDRRTGFINSPLHF.

This chain uses TRBV19 with TRBJ1-2; 9 bases are shared with TRBD1. The CDR3 totals 14 residues. Germline-derived CDR1 and CDR2 are LNHDA and SQIVND (reference sequence). Trimming removed 4 bases from V and 4 bases from J; junction bases left unmatched: 4. The CDR3 region has the DNA TGTGCCAGTAGTAAACAGGGGGCCCTCTATGGCTACACCTTC. It encodes CASSKQGALYGYTF.

The chain is built from TRBV10-3 and TRBJ2-5; TRBD1 or TRBD2 may be the D gene (6 bases each). Germline lookup yields CDR1 ENHRY and CDR2 SYGVKD. V lost 0 bases and J lost 8, with 13 bases in between. This CDR3 is 14 amino acids long. CDR3 sequence: CAISESTGARTQYF. CDR3 DNA sequence: TGTGCCATCAGTGAGTCGACGGGGGCCCGAACCCAGTACTTC.

CDR3 sequence reads: CASSLLGQGHEQYF. CDR3 sequence (DNA): TGTGCCAGTAGTCTTTTGGGACAGGGCCACGAGCAGTACTTC. The genes are TRBV19 and TRBJ2-7; 9 bases agree with TRBD1. CDR3 length: 14 residues. J gave up 5 bases and V 5 bases, and 7 bases lay outside the gene matches. Germline CDR1 is LNHDA and CDR2 is SQIVND (reference sequence).

This chain connects TRBV18 to TRBJ1-6, with 7 bases lining up with TRBD1. Trimming removed 3 bases from V and 4 bases from J; junction bases left unmatched: 6. This CDR3 is built from 16 residues. Germline V lookup: CDR1 KGHSH, CDR2 LQKENI. The CDR3 coding sequence is TGTGCCAGCTCACCCCTGGGACAGAATTATAATTCACCCCTCCACTTT. It is translated as CASSPLGQNYNSPLHF.

The genes are TRBV5-6 and TRBJ2-7; D is perhaps TRBD1 (6 bases). The V gene's germline CDR1 is SGHDT and CDR2 YYEEEE. V lost 4 bases and J lost 3, with 11 bases in between. The CDR3 loop spans 13 amino acids. The chain's CDR3 is CASSIGTFYEQYF. The CDR3 region has the DNA TGTGCCAGCAGCATTGGGACATTCTACGAGCAGTACTTC.

The CDR3 sequence is CASSLITGSSYEQYF. The CDR3 region has the DNA TGTGCCAGCAGCTTAATTACTGGCAGCTCCTACGAGCAGTACTTC. The chain couples TRBV7-8 to TRBJ2-7, with unresolved D. CDR1 SGHVS and CDR2 FQNEAQ come from the germline V gene. The CDR3 is 15 residues long. Trimming cost V 2 bases and J 0 bases, with 11 bases left between them.

The chain links TRBV2 to TRBJ1-2; no clear D gene. Looked up from germline, CDR1 is SNHLY and CDR2 is FYNNEI. V was pared by 3 bases and J by 2 bases, with 7 bases between. The CDR3 is 13 residues long. The CDR3 DNA is TGTGCCAGCAGTGAGATACAGAACTATGGCTACACCTTC. Its protein product is CASSEIQNYGYTF.

The chain is built from TRBV6-5 and TRBJ1-5; D gene uncertain. The CDR3 sequence is 14 residues long. V lost 3 bases, J lost 3 bases, and 9 bases lay in between. Per germline, CDR1 MNHEY and CDR2 SVGAGI. The CDR3 spells CASSYKAANQPQHF. For the CDR3, the DNA is TGTGCCAGCAGTTATAAGGCAGCCAATCAGCCCCAGCATTTT.

The chain uses TRBV2 and TRBJ1-5; tentatively, D is TRBD1 (5 bases). The V end lost 5 bases, the J end lost 0 bases, and 11 bases lay between the germline ends. CDR1 is SNHLY and CDR2 is FYNNEI in the germline V gene. CDR3 length equals 15 residues. The CDR3 spells CASSQGGTSNQPQHF. The CDR3 nucleotides are TGTGCCAGCAGTCAGGGAGGGACTAGCAATCAGCCCCAGCATTTT.